This T cell receptor beta chain came from a study of read filtering for tumor transcriptome and immune sequencing. Across the whole study: TCR-mapped reads were about 3.5 to 11 million with IR-seq versus 85 to 1273 with RNA-seq. Whole-study findings and limits: RNA-seq captured clonotypes less deeply and reliably than IR-seq. Single-read clonotypes: roughly four fifths of IR-seq clonotypes (around 3.5% of reads), about 75% of RNA-seq clonotypes (roughly 49% of reads).

The CDR3 is 12 amino acids. The germline gives CDR1 MNHNS, CDR2 SASEGT. V was trimmed by 2 bases and J by 9 bases, leaving 8 bases between them. This clonotype turned up a few times. Antigen unknown. This may arise from a read error, as a much more abundant clone is one base away. From 400 to 450 ng of RNA, a library with molecular barcoded alpha/delta and beta/gamma adaptors was made. TCRdb redid the calling of the reads with MiXCR, one entry per CDR3 protein. In the table there are 40,000 to 50,000 distinct CDR3 sequences, roughly 18% of which are singletons. The sequence derives from a donor older than 35 with multiple myeloma. The V and J genes are TRBV6-1 and TRBJ1-5, with D tentatively TRBD1 (5 bases). Sequenced input: a population of CD138-negative cells sorted from bone marrow. The CDR3: CASSESGRPQHF. CDR3 sequence (DNA): TGTGCCAGCAGTGAATCAGGGCGGCCCCAGCATTTT.